This T cell receptor beta chain was recovered during a study of OX40 agonist ivuxolimab in advanced cancers. TCRdb's copy holds only in-frame clones and misses some; the assay was immunoSEQ multiplex PCR. Among roughly 48,000 clones listed, around 87% were seen once. The origin of this receptor is an adult with an advanced solid tumor such as melanoma, head and neck, liver or kidney cancer. The source material was CD4+ or CD8+ T cells sorted from blood, sampled in a trial of the OX40 agonist ivuxolimab.

CDR3 in amino acids: CASSQGPWTGELFF. CDR3 bases: TGTGCCAGTAGTCAGGGGCCGTGGACCGGGGAGCTGTTTTTT. The chain carries TRBV19 and TRBJ2-2; TRBD1 is a possible D gene (6 bases). Germline V gene data show CDR1 as LNHDA and CDR2 as SQIVND (reference sequence). V lost 5 bases, J lost 5 bases, and 12 bases lay in between. The CDR3 has 14 residues.